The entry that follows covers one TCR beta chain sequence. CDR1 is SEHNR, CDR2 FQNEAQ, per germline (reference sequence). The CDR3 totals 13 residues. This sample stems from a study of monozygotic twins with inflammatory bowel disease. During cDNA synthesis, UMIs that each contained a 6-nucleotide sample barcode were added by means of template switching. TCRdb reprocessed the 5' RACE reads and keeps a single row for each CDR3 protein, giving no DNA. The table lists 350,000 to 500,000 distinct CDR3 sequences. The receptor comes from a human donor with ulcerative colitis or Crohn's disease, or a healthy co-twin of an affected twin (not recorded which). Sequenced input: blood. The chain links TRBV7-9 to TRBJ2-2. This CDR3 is CASSSSATGELFF.